This T cell receptor beta chain was identified during a study of identical twins. V lost 3 bases to trimming and J lost 1 base, with 7 bases between them. The CDR3 runs to 13 residues. Germline V gene sequence: CDR1 SGHRS, CDR2 YFSETQ. Overall study results and limits: Twins' surplus sharing was weaker for beta out-of-frame sequences. The study reached conclusions through statistical analysis that was cross-sectional, not following the same donors. There were fewer insertions in abundant cord blood beta clonotypes, but memory repertoires showed no such pattern.

TCRdb processed the 5' RACE reads anew with MiXCR; each CDR3 protein has one entry. Found here are approximately 260,000 distinct CDR3 sequences, roughly 13% of them singletons; the top ten hold approximately 9.3%. On this clonotype: Its antigen remains unidentified.

The source of this sequence is a woman in her late teens or twenties in good health. The chain couples TRBV5-1 to TRBJ1-1; no clear D. The sample consisted of memory (CD45RO+) T cells sorted from blood. This CDR3 is CASSWSGNTEAFF. The CDR3 DNA sequence: TGCGCCAGCAGCTGGTCGGGGAACACTGAAGCTTTCTTT.